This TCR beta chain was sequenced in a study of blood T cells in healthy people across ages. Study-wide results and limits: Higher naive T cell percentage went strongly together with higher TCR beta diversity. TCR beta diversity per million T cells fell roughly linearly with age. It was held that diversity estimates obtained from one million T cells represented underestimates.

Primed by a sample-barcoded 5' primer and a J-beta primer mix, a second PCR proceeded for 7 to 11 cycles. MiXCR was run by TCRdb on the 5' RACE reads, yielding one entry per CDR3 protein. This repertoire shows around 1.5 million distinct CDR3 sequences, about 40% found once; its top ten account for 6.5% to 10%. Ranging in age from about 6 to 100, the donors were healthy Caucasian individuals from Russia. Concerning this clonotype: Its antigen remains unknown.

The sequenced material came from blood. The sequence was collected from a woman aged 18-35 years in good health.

This CDR3 reads CSVETPAFF. Written as DNA, the CDR3 is TGCAGCGTCGAAACCCCAGCTTTCTTT. The chain links TRBV29-1 to TRBJ1-1, with unresolved D. Trimming removed 6 bases at V and 10 bases at J, with 9 bases between. Germline V gives CDR1 SQVTM, CDR2 ANQGSEA. This CDR3 is 9 amino acids long.